This T cell receptor (beta chain) originates from a study of T cells in Graves' hyperthyroidism and ophthalmopathy. Whole-study context: The authors collected peripheral blood at initial diagnosis, before any treatment.

Patients were excluded because of uncontrolled infection, other autoimmune disease, pregnancy or lactation. Orbital computed tomography and thyroid ultrasound, together with serum TRAb and thyroxine and clinical symptoms, were used for diagnoses. This CDR3 region has 18 residues. V shed 0 bases and J shed 3 bases, with 18 bases lying between them. Germline V gene lookup returns CDR1 MNHEY and CDR2 SMNVEV (reference sequence). Amplification of TCR beta CDR3 regions used RNA as the template. The HTBI primer set served for first-round RT-PCR of the TCR CDR3. MiXCR was run by TCRdb on the multiplex PCR reads, yielding one entry per CDR3 protein. The data show about 640,000 distinct CDR3 sequences, with roughly 20% seen just once and more than 30% held by the top ten.

This TCR was recovered from a man aged 30-40 years with Graves' ophthalmopathy. The genes are TRBV27 and TRBJ1-5, with D possibly being TRBD1 (5 bases). Material for sequencing was blood. In DNA, the CDR3 is TGTGCCAGCAGTTTATCAGCTCCGGGACTAACACTCAATCAGCCCCAGCATTTT. This sequence encodes CASSLSAPGLTLNQPQHF.